Below, one TCR beta chain is given with its context. The sample belongs to a study of blood T cells in healthy people across ages. The CDR3 is made up of 13 amino acids. The germline gives CDR1 MRHNA, CDR2 SNTAGT. Trimming removed 6 bases from V and 6 bases from J, with 15 bases in between. PCR was performed a second time for roughly 7 to 11 cycles using a sample-barcoded 5' primer and a J-beta primer mix. A 12-random-nucleotide template-switch adaptor tagged each cDNA molecule. MiXCR, applied by TCRdb to the 5' RACE reads, yields one record per CDR3 protein. The table includes about 1.4 million distinct CDR3 sequences, around 55% detected once.

Source material: blood. The chain recombines TRBV6-4 with TRBJ2-7; unclear D gene. The origin of this receptor is a man aged 18 to 30 in good health. CDR3 bases: TGTGCCAGCAGCCTTGAGGCTATTTCCGAGCAGTACTTC. It is translated as CASSLEAISEQYF.